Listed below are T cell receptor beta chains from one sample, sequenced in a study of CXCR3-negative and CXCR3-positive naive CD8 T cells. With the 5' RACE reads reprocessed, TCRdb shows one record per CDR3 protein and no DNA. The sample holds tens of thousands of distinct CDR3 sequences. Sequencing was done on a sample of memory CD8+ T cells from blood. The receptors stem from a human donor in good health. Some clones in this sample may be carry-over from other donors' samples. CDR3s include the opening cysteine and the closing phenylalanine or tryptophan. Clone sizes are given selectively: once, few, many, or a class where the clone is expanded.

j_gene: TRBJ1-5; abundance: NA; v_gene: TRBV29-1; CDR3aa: CSPALGQGDHQPQHF
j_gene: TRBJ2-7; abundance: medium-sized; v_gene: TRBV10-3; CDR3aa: CAISTDPGTVNEQYF
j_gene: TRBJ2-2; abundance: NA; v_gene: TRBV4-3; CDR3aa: CASSLSRGTNTGELFF
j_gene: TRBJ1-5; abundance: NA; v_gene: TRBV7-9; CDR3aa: CASSASGTGLQPQHF
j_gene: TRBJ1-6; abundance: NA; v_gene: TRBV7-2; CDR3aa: CASSFGTGMSPLHF
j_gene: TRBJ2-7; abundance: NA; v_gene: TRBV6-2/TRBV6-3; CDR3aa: CASSYGDSSYEQYF
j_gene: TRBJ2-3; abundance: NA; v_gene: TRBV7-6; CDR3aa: CASSLSVRGLTDTQYF
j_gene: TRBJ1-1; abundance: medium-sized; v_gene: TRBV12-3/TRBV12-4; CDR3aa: CASSQPPEAFF
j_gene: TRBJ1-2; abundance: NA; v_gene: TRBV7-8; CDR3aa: CASSLGQPSYYGYTF
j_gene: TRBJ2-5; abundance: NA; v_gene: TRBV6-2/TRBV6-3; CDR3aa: CASRHPPGLAGGSETQYF
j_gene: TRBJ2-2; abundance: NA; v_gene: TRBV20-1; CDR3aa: CSAREPIGAGELFF
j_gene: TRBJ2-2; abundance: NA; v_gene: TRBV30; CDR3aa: CAWSPGTSGYTGGLFF
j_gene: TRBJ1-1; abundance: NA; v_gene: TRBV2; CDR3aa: CASSDAGEAFF
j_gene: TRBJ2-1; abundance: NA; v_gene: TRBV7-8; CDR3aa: CASSLWAGGSYEQFF
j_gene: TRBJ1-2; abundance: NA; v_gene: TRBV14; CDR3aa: CASSHPEAGHYGYTF
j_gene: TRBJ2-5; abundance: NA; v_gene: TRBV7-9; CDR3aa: CASSLSGTEETQYF
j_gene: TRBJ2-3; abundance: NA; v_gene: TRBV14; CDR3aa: CASSPWVGVTDTQYF
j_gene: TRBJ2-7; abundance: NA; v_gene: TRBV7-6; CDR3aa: CASSFETGEQYF
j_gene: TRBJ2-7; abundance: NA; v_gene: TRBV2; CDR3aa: CASSERGQPEQYF
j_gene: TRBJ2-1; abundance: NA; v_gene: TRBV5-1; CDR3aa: CASSLQGTEQFF
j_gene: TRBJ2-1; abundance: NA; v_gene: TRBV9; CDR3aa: CASSHISNEQFF
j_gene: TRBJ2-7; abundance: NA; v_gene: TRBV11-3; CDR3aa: CASSLGRGGTLEQYF
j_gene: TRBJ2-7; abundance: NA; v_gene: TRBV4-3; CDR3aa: CASSPRDREGSYGQYF
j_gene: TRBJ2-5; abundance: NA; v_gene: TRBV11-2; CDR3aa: CASSLVPLVSGETQYF
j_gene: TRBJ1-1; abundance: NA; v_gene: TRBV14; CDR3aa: CASSQEAGLNTEAFF
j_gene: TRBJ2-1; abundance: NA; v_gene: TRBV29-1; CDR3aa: CSVEKAQSSYNEQFF
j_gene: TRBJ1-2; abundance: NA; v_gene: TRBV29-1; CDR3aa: CSVGESNYGYTF
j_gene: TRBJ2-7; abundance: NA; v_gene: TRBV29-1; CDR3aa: CSVTGGRGYEQYF
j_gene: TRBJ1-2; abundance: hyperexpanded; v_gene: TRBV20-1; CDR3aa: CSARDLGGINYGYTF
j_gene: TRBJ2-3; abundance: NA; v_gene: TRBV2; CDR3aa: CASASLTGGPTDTQYF
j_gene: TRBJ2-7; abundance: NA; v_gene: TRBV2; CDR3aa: CASSELRDRGRDSYEQYF
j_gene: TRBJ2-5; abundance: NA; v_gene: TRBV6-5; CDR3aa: CASSTRDNFQETQYF
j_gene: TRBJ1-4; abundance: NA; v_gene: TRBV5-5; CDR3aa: CASSVSDTGSIPGGNEKLFF
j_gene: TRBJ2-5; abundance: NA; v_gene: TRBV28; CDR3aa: CASSLFLAVKIQETQYF
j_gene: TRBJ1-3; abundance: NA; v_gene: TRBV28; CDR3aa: CASSFRAYQPISGNTIYF
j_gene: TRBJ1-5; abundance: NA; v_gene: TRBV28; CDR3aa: CASSSTMRLSNQPQHF
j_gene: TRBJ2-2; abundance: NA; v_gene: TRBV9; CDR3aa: CASSVTASAGELFF
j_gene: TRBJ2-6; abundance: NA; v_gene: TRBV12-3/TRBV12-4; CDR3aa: CASSLDRPSGANVLTF
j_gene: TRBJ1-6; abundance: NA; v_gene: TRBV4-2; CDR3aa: CASSQDPGGSSPLHF
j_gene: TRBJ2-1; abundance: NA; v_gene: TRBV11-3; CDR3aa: CASSSSRPSGSSYNEQFF
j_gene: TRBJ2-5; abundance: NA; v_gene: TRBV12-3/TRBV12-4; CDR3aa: CASTALGFQETQYF
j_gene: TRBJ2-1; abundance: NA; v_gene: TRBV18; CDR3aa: CASSREGAYNEQFF
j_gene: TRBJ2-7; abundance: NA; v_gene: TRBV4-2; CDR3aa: CASSQDRSGLEQYF
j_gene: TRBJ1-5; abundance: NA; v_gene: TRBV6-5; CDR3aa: CASSFDSTSNQPQHF
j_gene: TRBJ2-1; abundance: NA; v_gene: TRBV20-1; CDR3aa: CSARDRGRESNEQFF
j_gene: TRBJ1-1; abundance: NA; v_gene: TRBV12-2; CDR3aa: CASRLPGTEAFF
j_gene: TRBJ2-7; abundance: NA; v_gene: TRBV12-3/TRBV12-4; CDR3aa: CASSVAGGSYEQYF
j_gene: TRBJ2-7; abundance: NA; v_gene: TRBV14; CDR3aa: CASSRNGQPGEQYF
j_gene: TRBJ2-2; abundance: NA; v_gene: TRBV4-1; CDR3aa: CASSPLNKNTGELFF
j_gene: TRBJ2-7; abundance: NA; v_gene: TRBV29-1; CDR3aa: CSVEDTGLEQYF
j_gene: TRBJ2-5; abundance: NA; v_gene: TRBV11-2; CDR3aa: CASSLEAAGDIRETQYF
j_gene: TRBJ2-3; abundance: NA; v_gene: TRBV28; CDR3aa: CASSTVRGAEPTDTQYF
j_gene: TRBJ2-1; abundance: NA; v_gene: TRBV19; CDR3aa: CASMAPGGVLNEQFF
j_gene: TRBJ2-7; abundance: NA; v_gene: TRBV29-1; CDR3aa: CSVRAGQGGYEQYF
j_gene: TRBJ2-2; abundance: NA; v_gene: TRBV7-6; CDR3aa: CASSFGRELANTGELFF
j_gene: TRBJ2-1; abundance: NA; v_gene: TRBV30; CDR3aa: CAWSGGGYNEQFF
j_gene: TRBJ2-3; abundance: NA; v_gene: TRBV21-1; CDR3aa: CASASTDTQYF
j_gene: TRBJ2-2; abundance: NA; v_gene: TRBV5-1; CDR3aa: CASSTADRDRGWVVAGELFF
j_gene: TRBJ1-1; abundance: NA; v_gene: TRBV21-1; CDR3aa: CASSSQPRVQGTNTEAFF